This TCR beta chain appears in the sequencing data of a study of breast tumors, draining lymph nodes, adjacent tissues. The V end was cut by 5 bases, the J end by 0 bases, with 9 bases between. From germline, CDR1 is MNHEY and CDR2 SVGAGI. The CDR3 loop spans 14 amino acids. Only a few counts were recorded for this clonotype. Its target is not known. TCRdb re-called the multiplex PCR reads with MiXCR, one entry per CDR3 protein. The sample consists of around 250,000 distinct CDR3 sequences, around 35% of them appearing once. Breast cancer patients provided tissue from their axillary draining lymph nodes. Overall study findings and caveats: The data were judged consistent with most tumor T cells coming from lymph node and expanding in tumor.

The gene calls are TRBV6-5 and TRBJ2-3; D is ambiguous. Specimen: axillary lymph node tissue. This TCR was sampled from a female donor with breast cancer. Some clones in this sample may be carry-over from other donors' samples. CDR3 loop: CASSHGLSTDTQYF. The CDR3 DNA reads as TGTGCCAGCAGTCACGGGCTGAGCACAGATACGCAGTATTTT.